A selection of T cell receptor beta chains follows, all from one sample in a study of PD-1 blockade in classical Hodgkin lymphoma. Sequenced by immunoSEQ multiplex PCR; TCRdb stores in-frame clones only, minus some. The profile shows under 75,000 clones, 88% of them singletons. The sequenced sample was peripheral blood mononuclear cells (PBMCs), obtained before the second cycle of nivolumab. The receptors derive from a human donor with classical Hodgkin lymphoma. The CDR3 runs from the conserved cysteine through the conserved F or W. A D gene is named only where the DNA matches it firmly. Where a row states a size, it is once, few, many or the class of an expanded clone; other rows omit it.

DNA,CDR3,size,V,D,J
TGCGCCAGCAGCTTGGAGGGGCTAGCGAACCAAGAGACCCAGTACTTC,CASSLEGLANQETQYF,NA,TRBV5-1,NA,TRBJ2-5
TGCAGCGTTGATGGTGCCCTCTCTGGGGCCAACGTCCTGACTTTC,CSVDGALSGANVLTF,NA,TRBV29-1,NA,TRBJ2-6
TGTGCCAGTAGTATTTTCCGGGTGGTGAACACTGAAGCTTTCTTT,CASSIFRVVNTEAFF,NA,TRBV19,NA,TRBJ1-1
TGTGCCAGCAGCCTAGGCGGACAGGGGAACTATGGCTACACCTTC,CASSLGGQGNYGYTF,NA,TRBV14,TRBD1,TRBJ1-2
TGTGCCACCCACAGGCTCAATCAGCCCCAGCATTTT,CATHRLNQPQHF,few,TRBV28,NA,TRBJ1-5
TGCGCCAGCAGCTCCCCGACCGGGAACACTGAAGCTTTCTTT,CASSSPTGNTEAFF,once,TRBV5-1,NA,TRBJ1-1
TGCGCCAGCAGCTTGGATGGCACCGCAACTAATGAAAAACTGTTTTTT,CASSLDGTATNEKLFF,NA,TRBV5-1,NA,TRBJ1-4
TGTGCCAGCAGCGCTACGCTTGGGGAAAAACTGTTTTTT,CASSATLGEKLFF,once,TRBV7-7,NA,TRBJ1-4
TGTGCCAGCAGCTTTGCTCGACTTGATAGCAATCAGCCCCAGCATTTT,CASSFARLDSNQPQHF,NA,TRBV7-2,NA,TRBJ1-5
TGTGCCAGCAGCTTAGCAGGGGTGGAGTCACCCCTCCACTTT,CASSLAGVESPLHF,NA,TRBV7-8,NA,TRBJ1-6
TGTGCCAGCTACCCGAACCCGGGTAGGATAAACATTCAGTACTTC,CASYPNPGRINIQYF,NA,TRBV6-1,NA,TRBJ2-4
TGTGCCAGCAGCTCAGGGGAAAAACTGTTTTTT,CASSSGEKLFF,NA,TRBV9,NA,TRBJ1-4
TGTGCCAGTAGTATAGGTGTCGGGGGGCATAATGAAAAACTGTTTTTT,CASSIGVGGHNEKLFF,NA,TRBV19,NA,TRBJ1-4
TGCGCCAGCAGCCAAGCTGGGACGCGTCAAGATACGCAGTATTTT,CASSQAGTRQDTQYF,NA,TRBV4-1,NA,TRBJ2-3
TGTGCCAGCAGCGGTGCGGGACAGGGGTCCTACGAGCAGTACTTC,CASSGAGQGSYEQYF,NA,TRBV13,TRBD1,TRBJ2-7
TGTGCCAGCACCCGGGGGACTGAAGCTTTCTTT,CASTRGTEAFF,NA,TRBV7-8,NA,TRBJ1-1
TGTGCCAGCAGCTTAGAGGTGGATGGCTACACCTTC,CASSLEVDGYTF,NA,TRBV7-9,NA,TRBJ1-2
TGTGCCAGCAGCATCGGACAGTCCTCCGCTAGCACAGATACGCAGTATTTT,CASSIGQSSASTDTQYF,NA,TRBV28,NA,TRBJ2-3
TGTGCCAGCAGCTTGGGGGGGCGCGGAAACACCATATATTTT,CASSLGGRGNTIYF,few,TRBV5-4,NA,TRBJ1-3
TGTGCCAGCAGCGTAGTTCCGGGGGGGAGCCCCCACAATGAGCAGTTCTTC,CASSVVPGGSPHNEQFF,NA,TRBV9,TRBD2,TRBJ2-1
TGTGCCAGCAGACCCGGACTTTCGCCAGATACGCAGTATTTT,CASRPGLSPDTQYF,NA,TRBV6-6,NA,TRBJ2-3
TGTGCCAGCAGCTCGGGGAGGTATGAGCAGTTCTTC,CASSSGRYEQFF,NA,TRBV7-2,NA,TRBJ2-1
TGCGCCAGCAGGAGCTCCTATAATTCACCCCTCCACTTT,CASRSSYNSPLHF,NA,TRBV5-1,NA,TRBJ1-6
TGCGCCAGCAGTGACCGGGCCTCTGGAAACACCATATATTTT,CASSDRASGNTIYF,few,TRBV10-1,NA,TRBJ1-3
TGCAGCGTTGAAGATCCTGTGGGGGGGCCAAAAAACATTCAGTACTTC,CSVEDPVGGPKNIQYF,NA,TRBV29-1,NA,TRBJ2-4
TGTGCCTGGGCCGACAGGGGGCGGGGAGCTTTCTTT,CAWADRGRGAFF,once,TRBV30,TRBD1,TRBJ1-1
TGTGCCAGTAGCCCAGGGGGCCGGGGGGGAACGCAGTACTTC,CASSPGGRGGTQYF,NA,TRBV19,NA,TRBJ2-7
TGTGCCTGGAAAGGGGGCGCAACTAATGAAAAACTGTTTTTT,CAWKGGATNEKLFF,NA,TRBV30,TRBD1,TRBJ1-4
TGTGCCAGCAGCTTAGTCGGGGGATTAGGCTACACCTTC,CASSLVGGLGYTF,few,TRBV7-2,NA,TRBJ1-2
TGTGCCAGCAGCAATGGAGATCAGCCCCAGCATTTT,CASSNGDQPQHF,NA,TRBV21-1,NA,TRBJ1-5
TGTGCCAGCAGCTCTGGGGCGCTTAACACTGAAGCTTTCTTT,CASSSGALNTEAFF,NA,TRBV6-5,NA,TRBJ1-1
TGCGCCAGCAGCTACCAGGAAACCACTGAAGCTTTCTTT,CASSYQETTEAFF,NA,TRBV5-1,NA,TRBJ1-1
TGTGCCAGCTCGAGGACAGTAGATACGCAGTATTTT,CASSRTVDTQYF,NA,TRBV9,NA,TRBJ2-3
TGTGCCAGCAGTTACGAACAGGGGGTCTATGGCTACACCTTC,CASSYEQGVYGYTF,NA,TRBV6-5,TRBD1,TRBJ1-2
TGTGCCAGTAGCCCCACAGGGTTTATTGAAAAACTGTTTTTT,CASSPTGFIEKLFF,NA,TRBV19,NA,TRBJ1-4
TGTGCCAGCAGCCCCCTTCCGGGACCCCTCTACGAGCAGTACTTC,CASSPLPGPLYEQYF,NA,TRBV7-6,NA,TRBJ2-7
TGTGCCAGCAGCTTAAACAGCGACAATGAGCAGTTCTTC,CASSLNSDNEQFF,NA,TRBV7-7,NA,TRBJ2-1
TGCGCCAGCAGCTTGGAGAGGAACCGGAGGGAGACCCAGTACTTC,CASSLERNRRETQYF,NA,TRBV5-1,NA,TRBJ2-5
TGTGCCAGCAGCTTTACAGGGGGCTCCTACGAGCAGTACTTC,CASSFTGGSYEQYF,NA,TRBV7-9,TRBD1,TRBJ2-7
TGCGCCAGCAGCTTGAGGACAGCCAATGGAATCCTTGGCTACACCTTC,CASSLRTANGILGYTF,once,TRBV5-1,NA,TRBJ1-2
TGTGCCAGCAGCGATGACTCCGGGACAGAGGCCACCGGGGAGCTGTTTTTT,CASSDDSGTEATGELFF,NA,TRBV7-9,TRBD1,TRBJ2-2
TGTGCCAGCAGCCGGTCCCAGGGAAGAACCGGGGAGCTGTTTTTT,CASSRSQGRTGELFF,NA,TRBV7-9,NA,TRBJ2-2
TGCGCCAGCAGCCACGGACTAGTCCGCGACACCGGGGAGCTGTTTTTT,CASSHGLVRDTGELFF,NA,TRBV5-1,TRBD2,TRBJ2-2
TGTGCCAGCAGGAGGCAGGCTCTTCCTAATGAAAAACTGTTTTTT,CASRRQALPNEKLFF,NA,TRBV6-1,NA,TRBJ1-4
TGTGCCAGCAGTTTACTAAGAGACGTCGGACAGGGGGTCAAAAACATTCAGTACTTC,CASSLLRDVGQGVKNIQYF,few,TRBV27,TRBD1,TRBJ2-4
TGTGCCAGCAGTCCGAGGGGGGGTTCGATGGGATACGAGCAGTACTTC,CASSPRGGSMGYEQYF,NA,TRBV2,NA,TRBJ2-7